The 20 T cell receptor beta chains given below trace back to one sample, sequenced in a study of T cell repertoires in ileal Crohn's disease. Repertoires were generated with immunoSEQ multiplex PCR, while TCRdb's copy carries only in-frame clones and drops some. The repertoire holds approximately 13,000 clones, about 73% seen once, with 4.5% in the top ten. The sequenced sample was ileal tissue. The receptors stem from an adult with Crohn's disease.

This clone appeared a few times. The V gene is TRBV20-1, the J gene TRBJ1-6; D is perhaps TRBD1 (6 bases). The V end was cut by 7 bases, the J end by 6 bases, with 7 bases between. Germline CDR1 DFQATT, CDR2 SNEGSKA (reference sequence). This CDR3 contains 11 residues. The CDR3 region is CSGGLNSPLHF. The CDR3 DNA sequence: TGCAGTGGGGGGCTTAATTCACCCCTCCACTTT.

The rearrangement links TRBV5-1 to TRBJ1-3; possible D gene TRBD1, 6 bases. V lost 5 bases, J lost 0 bases, and 12 bases lay in between. This CDR3 spans 15 amino acids. CDR1 and CDR2 (germline): SGHRS, YFSETQ. Here the CDR3 reads CASRQGEGSGNTIYF. The DNA of the CDR3 is TGCGCCAGCAGACAGGGAGAAGGCTCTGGAAACACCATATATTTT.

This chain links TRBV18 with TRBJ2-3; 8 nucleotides align to TRBD2. The V gene end was trimmed by 3 bases and the J gene end by 1 base; junction bases not matched to a gene: 3. The CDR3 is made up of 15 amino acids. CDR1 is KGHSH, CDR2 LQKENI, per germline. CDR3 in amino acids: CASSPISGGTDTQYF. The CDR3 DNA reads as TGTGCCAGCTCACCTATTAGCGGGGGCACAGATACGCAGTATTTT. Full variable domain (rest looked up from reference TRBV18 and TRBJ2-3): NAGVMQNPRHLVRRRGQEARLRCSPMKGHSHVYWYRQLPEEGLKFMVYLQKENIIDESGMPKERFSAEFPKEGPSILRIQQVVRGDSAAYFCASSPISGGTDTQYFGPGTRLTVL.

This chain connects TRBV7-8 to TRBJ2-7; 9 positions match TRBD1. The CDR3 is made up of 15 amino acids. Germline V gene sequence: CDR1 SGHVS, CDR2 FQNEAQ. The trim removed 6 bases at V and 2 bases at J, leaving 8 bases unmatched. This CDR3 reads CASRETGTGPYEQYF. The CDR3 DNA follows: TGTGCCAGCAGAGAGACCGGGACAGGGCCCTACGAGCAGTACTTC.

The chain joins TRBV28 to TRBJ2-1, with unresolved D. V was clipped by 3 bases and J by 1 base, with 10 bases between them. The germline V gene has CDR1 MDHEN and CDR2 SYDVKM. This CDR3 is built from 15 residues. This CDR3 is CASSFLVPSYNEQFF. CDR3 DNA: TGTGCCAGCAGTTTTCTAGTACCATCCTACAATGAGCAGTTCTTC.

This sequence joins TRBV18 and TRBJ1-6; a weak D match, TRBD1 (5 bases). CDR3 size: 13 residues. Deletions cut 5 bases from V and 15 bases from J, with 17 bases between. The germline V gene encodes CDR1 KGHSH and CDR2 LQKENI. CDR3 sequence reads: CASSDIGGGHLHF. The DNA for the CDR3 is TGTGCCAGCTCAGACATCGGGGGTGGACACCTCCACTTT. The full variable domain, in which reference TRBV18 and TRBJ1-6 provide the parts outside the CDR3, is NAGVMQNPRHLVRRRGQEARLRCSPMKGHSHVYWYRQLPEEGLKFMVYLQKENIIDESGMPKERFSAEFPKEGPSILRIQQVVRGDSAAYFCASSDIGGGHLHFGNGTRLTVT.

The chain recombines TRBV15 with TRBJ2-2; TRBD2 matches 8 bases. Germline lookup yields CDR1 LNHNV and CDR2 YYDKDF (reference sequence). The length of the CDR3 is 14 residues. V dropped 1 base and J dropped 9; count of bases not matched to a gene: 4. The CDR3, as DNA: TGTGCCACCAGCAGAGCCAGCGGGGGCCGGGAGCTGTTTTTT. Translated: CATSRASGGRELFF.

V is TRBV6-5 and J is TRBJ1-1, with 9 nucleotides matching TRBD1. Germline V gene sequence: CDR1 MNHEY, CDR2 SVGAGI. V was clipped by 5 bases and J by 7 bases; unmatched bases: 8. CDR3 length equals 14 residues. CDR3 amino acids: CASSPGQGWVEAFF. CDR3 sequence (DNA): TGTGCCAGCAGTCCAGGACAGGGGTGGGTTGAAGCTTTCTTT.

The chain links TRBV4-3 to TRBJ2-6; 8 positions agree with TRBD1. Germline assignment: CDR1 LGHNA and CDR2 YSLEER. This CDR3 is built from 16 residues. V shed 2 bases, J shed 0 bases, and the junction held 0 bases outside the gene matches. CDR3 residues: CASSQTGGSGANVLTF. DNA for the CDR3: TGCGCCAGCAGCCAAACAGGGGGCTCTGGGGCCAACGTCCTGACTTTC.

This chain links TRBV2 with TRBJ1-5, with TRBD1 identical over 9 bases. The CDR3 is 17 amino acids. Germline CDR1 reads SNHLY; CDR2 reads FYNNEI. The junction had 9 bases not matched to a gene; V was cut back by 6 bases and J by 0 bases. The chain's CDR3 is CASSKDRGGYSNQPQHF. The CDR3 nucleotides read TGTGCCAGCAGCAAGGACAGGGGAGGCTATAGCAATCAGCCCCAGCATTTT.

The chain recombines TRBV7-8 with TRBJ2-3; TRBD2 matches at 9 bases. Germline-derived CDR1 and CDR2 are SGHVS and FQNEAQ. The J segment lost 0 bases and the V segment lost 1 base, leaving 11 bases of the junction unmatched. This CDR3 is 19 amino acids long. The CDR3 DNA sequence: TGTGCCAGCAGCTTAGGAAGCGGGGGGCGAGCGACTAGCACAGATACGCAGTATTTT. Protein product: CASSLGSGGRATSTDTQYF.

This clone was detected only a few times. CDR3 region: CASSPPNPVELHF. The CDR3, as DNA: TGTGCCAGCTCACCACCTAACCCGGTCGAACTCCACTTT. The gene calls are TRBV18 and TRBJ1-6; D remains ambiguous. Germline CDR1 is KGHSH and CDR2 is LQKENI. Trimming shortened V by 0 bases and J by 16 bases, and 13 bases separated the two germline ends. The CDR3 totals 13 residues.

This clone occurred a few times. The gene calls are TRBV15 and TRBJ1-1, with TRBD1 matching over 9 bases. Trimming took 7 bases from V and 4 from J; bases not matched to a gene: 7. In germline, CDR1 is LNHNV, CDR2 YYDKDF (reference sequence). The CDR3 sequence is 14 residues long. The CDR3 reads CATTRTGATTEAFF. The DNA for the CDR3 is TGTGCCACCACTCGGACAGGGGCCACCACTGAAGCTTTCTTT.

This clone was counted once. This chain connects TRBV18 to TRBJ1-1, with D unresolved. Between the trimmed V and J ends, which lost 2 bases and 0 bases, there was a span of 19 bases. The CDR3 covers 18 residues. CDR1 and CDR2 (germline): KGHSH, LQKENI. This CDR3 reads CASSPTRTRAGMNTEAFF. CDR3 nucleotides: TGTGCCAGCTCACCAACCAGGACCCGGGCGGGTATGAACACTGAAGCTTTCTTT.

Worth noting for this clone: The limits of the CDR3 on the DNA are not certain, so only TCRdb's listed CDR3 is given. This chain links TRBV23-1 with TRBJ2-5; the DNA was not used to check the table's D call, TRBD2. TRBV23-1 has ORF status, its function being uncertain. The CDR3 has 15 residues if both end residues are counted. CDR3 sequence: CASSQWRGFLETQYF.

The chain links TRBV30 to TRBJ2-7, with 9 bases that match TRBD2. Unmatched junction bases numbered 6, after V lost 0 bases and J lost 9 bases. The CDR3 consists of 13 residues. Germline lookup yields CDR1 GTSNPN and CDR2 SVGIG (reference sequence). The CDR3: CAWSVAGGAVQYF. The CDR3 DNA reads as TGTGCCTGGAGTGTGGCGGGGGGGGCCGTGCAGTACTTC.

V is TRBV4-1 and J is TRBJ1-2; TRBD1 matches at 8 bases. The trim removed 6 bases at V and 5 bases at J, leaving 8 bases unmatched. The CDR3 contains 14 residues. CDR1 MGHRA and CDR2 YSYEKL come from the germline V gene. In DNA, the CDR3 is TGCGCCAGCAGACCCGGACAGGGTGGTTATGGCTACACCTTC. Translation gives CASRPGQGGYGYTF.

The J gene is TRBJ2-1, the V gene TRBV7-7, with 7 positions matching TRBD1. Per germline, CDR1 SSHAT and CDR2 FNYEAQ (reference sequence). This CDR3 has 13 residues. With 4 bases clipped from V and 12 bases from J, the junction kept 9 bases outside the gene matches. As DNA, the CDR3 is TGTGCCAGCAGCTCGACAGGGAAGGGTAGGCAGTTCTTC. It translates to CASSSTGKGRQFF.

This clone is judged medium-sized (0.01 to 0.1%). V is TRBV4-2 and J is TRBJ2-3; unclear D gene. This CDR3 is 18 amino acids long. Trimming left V 4 bases short and J 2 bases short, with 22 bases between. Germline assignment: CDR1 LGHNA and CDR2 YNFKEQ. The CDR3 coding sequence is TGTGCCAGCAGCCTAGAAACAAGACTTCGCCACTTCACAGATACGCAGTATTTT. Translated: CASSLETRLRHFTDTQYF.

The chain links TRBV28 to TRBJ2-2; TRBD2 might be the D (7 bases). Per germline, CDR1 MDHEN and CDR2 SYDVKM. This CDR3 is built from 15 residues. The V end lost 9 bases, the J end lost 4 bases, and 18 bases lay between the germline ends. Here the CDR3 reads CASTWGGRGTGELFF. Here the CDR3 DNA reads TGTGCCAGTACCTGGGGGGGCCGGGGCACCGGGGAGCTGTTTTTT.